The rows below give T cell receptor beta chains drawn from one sample of a study of CD8 T cells in ankylosing spondylitis. MiXCR, run by TCRdb on the 5' RACE reads, gives a single entry per CDR3 protein. Of more than 250,000 distinct CDR3 sequences listed, 8% are singletons. What was sequenced was blood, either unsorted or a sorted T cell fraction (not recorded which). The receptors were gathered from a male donor with ankylosing spondylitis. Both conserved end residues are part of each CDR3. D genes are given only for firm matches. Rows may omit the clone size; those that give it use once, few, many or a size class.

D gene: NA; clone size: NA; J gene: TRBJ1-6; V gene: TRBV28; CDR3 DNA: TGTGCCACCAGAAGAGACCGCGTCAGGAATTCACCCCTCCACTTT; CDR3 protein: CATRRDRVRNSPLHF
D gene: NA; clone size: NA; J gene: TRBJ2-2; V gene: TRBV12-3/TRBV12-4; CDR3 DNA: TGTGCCAGCAGTTTTGATTGGGATGTTGCCGGGGAGCTGTTTTTT; CDR3 protein: CASSFDWDVAGELFF
D gene: NA; clone size: few; J gene: TRBJ2-7; V gene: TRBV30; CDR3 DNA: TGTGCCTGGAGTGTCCGGACCGGTTACGAGCAGTACTTC; CDR3 protein: CAWSVRTGYEQYF
D gene: NA; clone size: few; J gene: TRBJ2-7; V gene: TRBV18; CDR3 DNA: TGTGCCAGCTCACCACCGTCCGGAATCTACGAGCAGTACTTC; CDR3 protein: CASSPPSGIYEQYF
D gene: TRBD1; clone size: NA; J gene: TRBJ2-5; V gene: TRBV9; CDR3 DNA: TGTGCCAGCAGCGCCGGACAGGGCGCGGTAGAGACCCAGTACTTC; CDR3 protein: CASSAGQGAVETQYF
D gene: TRBD1; clone size: many; J gene: TRBJ2-2; V gene: TRBV19; CDR3 DNA: TGTGCCAGTAGAGGGACAGTGAACACCGGGGAGCTGTTTTTT; CDR3 protein: CASRGTVNTGELFF
D gene: NA; clone size: many; J gene: TRBJ2-1; V gene: TRBV2; CDR3 DNA: TGTGCCAGCAAGACCTCCTACAATGAGCAGTTCTTC; CDR3 protein: CASKTSYNEQFF
D gene: NA; clone size: NA; J gene: TRBJ2-5; V gene: TRBV29-1; CDR3 DNA: TGCAGTGGGGGCAGGGTCCTCCAAGAGACCCAGTACTTC; CDR3 protein: CSGGRVLQETQYF
D gene: NA; clone size: many; J gene: TRBJ2-7; V gene: TRBV30; CDR3 DNA: TGTGCCTGGGTTACAGCCTACGAGCAGTACTTC; CDR3 protein: CAWVTAYEQYF
D gene: NA; clone size: NA; J gene: TRBJ2-3; V gene: TRBV12-3/TRBV12-4; CDR3 DNA: TGTGCCAGCAGTTTTGGCAGCTTAAACACAGATACGCAGTATTTT; CDR3 protein: CASSFGSLNTDTQYF
D gene: TRBD2; clone size: many; J gene: TRBJ2-5; V gene: TRBV4-1; CDR3 DNA: TGCGCCAGCAGCCAAGGGGGAGGGCAAGAGACCCAGTACTTC; CDR3 protein: CASSQGGGQETQYF
D gene: TRBD1; clone size: NA; J gene: TRBJ2-3; V gene: TRBV7-8; CDR3 DNA: TGTGCCAGCAGCGCCCGACAGGGGTTAACAGATACGCAGTATTTT; CDR3 protein: CASSARQGLTDTQYF
D gene: NA; clone size: few; J gene: TRBJ2-1; V gene: TRBV3-1; CDR3 DNA: TGTGCCAGCAGCCAAGAGCTAGCGTACGACAATGAGCAGTTCTTC; CDR3 protein: CASSQELAYDNEQFF
D gene: NA; clone size: few; J gene: TRBJ2-3; V gene: TRBV11-3; CDR3 DNA: TGTGCCAGCAGCTTATTCGGGCCGGAAGATACGCAGTATTTT; CDR3 protein: CASSLFGPEDTQYF
D gene: NA; clone size: few; J gene: TRBJ2-7; V gene: TRBV5-1; CDR3 DNA: TGCGCCAGCAGCCTCCGTGACTTCTCATACGAGCAGTACTTC; CDR3 protein: CASSLRDFSYEQYF
D gene: NA; clone size: NA; J gene: TRBJ2-1; V gene: TRBV6-5; CDR3 DNA: TGTGCCAGCAGTTACCATCAGATCCATGAGCAGTTCTTC; CDR3 protein: CASSYHQIHEQFF
D gene: NA; clone size: few; J gene: TRBJ1-2; V gene: TRBV24-1; CDR3 DNA: TGTGCCACCAGTGATTTGAAGACAGGACCGGGGGGCTACACCTTC; CDR3 protein: CATSDLKTGPGGYTF
D gene: NA; clone size: few; J gene: TRBJ2-1; V gene: TRBV11-2; CDR3 DNA: TGTGCCAGCAGCTTAGGCCCCAAGACCCCCTACAATGAGCAGTTCTTC; CDR3 protein: CASSLGPKTPYNEQFF
D gene: TRBD1; clone size: many; J gene: TRBJ1-5; V gene: TRBV7-3; CDR3 DNA: TGTGCCAGCAGCTTAGACAGGGTGGATCAGCCCCAGCATTTT; CDR3 protein: CASSLDRVDQPQHF
D gene: NA; clone size: few; J gene: TRBJ2-7; V gene: TRBV20-1; CDR3 DNA: TGCAGTGCTAGAGCCTCTAGCGTGGACGAGCAGTACTTC; CDR3 protein: CSARASSVDEQYF
D gene: TRBD1; clone size: NA; J gene: TRBJ2-7; V gene: TRBV7-3; CDR3 DNA: TGTGCCAGCAGCTTAACAGGCCCCGGGACAGGGGCTTACGAGCAGTACTTC; CDR3 protein: CASSLTGPGTGAYEQYF
D gene: TRBD2; clone size: few; J gene: TRBJ2-1; V gene: TRBV30; CDR3 DNA: TGTGCCTGGAAAACTAGCGGGAACGGTGAGCAGTTCTTC; CDR3 protein: CAWKTSGNGEQFF
D gene: NA; clone size: few; J gene: TRBJ1-1; V gene: TRBV6-1; CDR3 DNA: TGTGCCAGCAGTGAACGGGCAGGCGACAGTGAAGCTTTCTTT; CDR3 protein: CASSERAGDSEAFF
D gene: TRBD2; clone size: NA; J gene: TRBJ2-1; V gene: TRBV20-1; CDR3 DNA: TGCAGTGCTAGTGTGGTAGCGGGAGGGCCTAAGCAGTTCTTC; CDR3 protein: CSASVVAGGPKQFF
D gene: NA; clone size: few; J gene: TRBJ2-5; V gene: TRBV27; CDR3 DNA: TGTGCCAGCCGGATGGGGAGCACCCAGTACTTC; CDR3 protein: CASRMGSTQYF
D gene: NA; clone size: NA; J gene: TRBJ2-5; V gene: TRBV20-1; CDR3 DNA: TGCAGTGCTAGAGATCTCTTAGGACTGCAAGAGACCCAGTACTTC; CDR3 protein: CSARDLLGLQETQYF
D gene: NA; clone size: NA; J gene: TRBJ1-4; V gene: TRBV7-9; CDR3 DNA: TGTGCCAGCAGCCCCTCCCGGGGTGAAAAACTGTTTTTT; CDR3 protein: CASSPSRGEKLFF
D gene: TRBD2; clone size: few; J gene: TRBJ2-7; V gene: TRBV28; CDR3 DNA: TGTGCCAGCAGCTCGACTAGCTTCTACGAGCAGTACTTC; CDR3 protein: CASSSTSFYEQYF
D gene: TRBD1; clone size: many; J gene: TRBJ1-1; V gene: TRBV5-1; CDR3 DNA: TGCGCCAGCAGCTCTCGGACAGGGAAGGATACTGAAGCTTTCTTT; CDR3 protein: CASSSRTGKDTEAFF
D gene: TRBD2; clone size: many; J gene: TRBJ2-7; V gene: TRBV29-1; CDR3 DNA: TGCAGCGTTGATGGGACTAGCGGTTACGAGCAGTACTTC; CDR3 protein: CSVDGTSGYEQYF
D gene: NA; clone size: NA; J gene: TRBJ2-1; V gene: TRBV28; CDR3 DNA: TGTGCCAGCAGTTTATTCCTAGGACGCGATGAGCAGTTCTTC; CDR3 protein: CASSLFLGRDEQFF
D gene: NA; clone size: many; J gene: TRBJ2-3; V gene: TRBV5-1; CDR3 DNA: TGCGCCAGCAGCTTAATTGGCGGCTCCACAGATACGCAGTATTTT; CDR3 protein: CASSLIGGSTDTQYF
D gene: NA; clone size: many; J gene: TRBJ2-6; V gene: TRBV5-1; CDR3 DNA: TGCGCCAGCAGCTTGATGACCTCTGGGGCCAACGTCCTGACTTTC; CDR3 protein: CASSLMTSGANVLTF